The 30 T cell receptor beta chains below all came from one sample that was sequenced in a study of blood T cells in healthy people across ages (dated by TCRdb to the mid-2010s). Library creation used 5' RACE. A second PCR of roughly 7 to 11 cycles was performed with a sample-barcoded 5' primer and a J-beta primer mix. Using fastp at Q25 and MiXCR, TCRdb reprocessed the public reads and kept productive beta chains. Rows with a matching CDR3 protein are joined into one entry that keeps the most common DNA and genes. The sample table holds approximately 2,000,000 distinct CDR3 sequences, of which about 39% were seen once. The leading ten clones occupy under 30% of the sample. The sequenced sample was blood. The receptors originated from a human donor in good health.

V gene TRBV20-1 combines with J gene TRBJ1-2; TRBD1 is a possible D gene (6 bases). V lost 5 bases and J lost 1, with 14 bases in between. The CDR3 has 14 residues. CDR1 and CDR2 from the germline V gene are DFQATT and SNEGSKA (reference sequence). The CDR3, as DNA: TGCAGTGCTGGGGGGGACAAGAGTAACTATGGCTACACCTTC. Translating gives CSAGGDKSNYGYTF.

In this sample, this clonotype turned up a few times. This chain connects TRBV13 to TRBJ2-6; tentative D call: TRBD2 (6 bases). The CDR3 sequence is 17 residues long. Germline CDR1 is PRHDT and CDR2 is FYEKMQ (reference sequence). Trimming pared 5 bases from V and 0 bases from J, leaving 14 bases between. The CDR3 region is CASSDRGRSSGANVLTF. The CDR3 region has the DNA TGTGCCAGCAGCGATCGTGGGAGGAGCTCTGGGGCCAACGTCCTGACTTTC.

CDR3 DNA: TGTGCCAGCAGTGTAGGAGGGGTTAGTAACTATGGCTACACCTTC. Translation: CASSVGGVSNYGYTF. J is TRBJ1-2 and V is TRBV12-3 or TRBV12-4; possible D gene TRBD1, 5 bases. This CDR3 has 15 amino acids. V was shortened by 5 bases and J by 1 base, with 14 bases between the two germline ends.

The chain combines TRBV4-1 with TRBJ1-2; 7 bases are a match to TRBD1. V shed 4 bases and J 6 bases; nucleotides not matched to a gene: 8. Germline V CDR1 and CDR2: MGHRA, YSYEKL. The CDR3 totals 14 residues. The CDR3 sequence is CASSPSTGTNGYTF. CDR3 sequence (DNA): TGCGCCAGCAGCCCCTCGACAGGGACTAATGGCTACACCTTC.

The chain recombines TRBV7-3 with TRBJ2-1; 9 nucleotides align to TRBD1. The length of the CDR3 is 16 residues. Germline-derived CDR1 and CDR2 are SGHTA and FQGTGA. The J segment lost 3 bases and the V segment lost 0 bases, leaving 3 bases of the junction unmatched. CDR3 in amino acids: CASSLTGGQGYNEQFF. CDR3 nucleotides: TGTGCCAGCAGCTTAACCGGGGGACAGGGCTACAATGAGCAGTTCTTC. Looking up the rest from reference TRBV7-3 and TRBJ2-1 gives the full variable domain: GAGVSQTPSNKVTEKGKYVELRCDPISGHTALYWYRQSLGQGPEFLIYFQGTGAADDSGLPNDRFFAVRPEGSVSTLKIQRTERGDSAVYLCASSLTGGQGYNEQFFGPGTRLTVL.

This clonotype showed up just a few times. The J gene is TRBJ2-3, the V gene TRBV7-2; D remains ambiguous. This CDR3 contains 14 residues. Trimming removed 1 base at V and 4 bases at J, with 9 bases between. Germline V lookup: CDR1 SGHTA, CDR2 FQGNSA. The DNA for the CDR3 is TGTGCCAGCAGCTTAGGATCTCACTCAGATACGCAGTATTTT. Protein product: CASSLGSHSDTQYF.

The V call is TRBV6-2 or TRBV6-3, the J call TRBJ2-4; D possibly corresponds to TRBD1 (6 bases). V lost 7 bases, J lost 3 bases, and 22 bases lay in between. The CDR3 runs 17 residues. The V gene's germline CDR1 is MNHEY and CDR2 SVGEGT. CDR3 DNA sequence: TGTGCCAGCAACTGGACAGACTGGGACCCGTACAAAAACATTCAGTACTTC. This gives the protein CASNWTDWDPYKNIQYF.

The rearrangement links TRBV5-4 to TRBJ2-3; possible D gene TRBD2, 6 bases. Germline V gene sequence: CDR1 SGHNT, CDR2 YYREEE (reference sequence). Trimming removed 4 bases at V and 6 bases at J, with 21 bases between. The CDR3 consists of 16 residues. The CDR3 DNA reads TGTGCCAGCAGCCAAACTCCGGGACTGCAGTTGGATACGCAGTATTTT. Amino acids: CASSQTPGLQLDTQYF.

The chain employs TRBV7-2 and TRBJ2-7; TRBD2 might be the D (5 bases). Deletions cut 2 bases from V and 0 bases from J, with 17 bases between. In germline, CDR1 is SGHTA, CDR2 FQGNSA. The CDR3 runs to 17 residues. CDR3 in amino acids: CASSLKFGLATSYEQYF. The DNA of the CDR3 is TGTGCCAGCAGCTTAAAGTTCGGACTCGCCACCTCCTACGAGCAGTACTTC.

The chain links TRBV4-1 to TRBJ2-5; D unresolved. Germline lookup yields CDR1 MGHRA and CDR2 YSYEKL. The CDR3 totals 13 residues. Trimming removed 2 bases from V and 4 bases from J, with 8 bases in between. The CDR3 coding sequence is TGCGCCAGCAGCCAAATGTGGTCAGAGACCCAGTACTTC. This translates into CASSQMWSETQYF.

The chain links TRBV12-3 or TRBV12-4 to TRBJ1-2; D uncertain. V lost 2 bases and J lost 7, with 11 bases in between. CDR3 size: 13 residues. Here the CDR3 reads CASSLSRFAGYTF. The CDR3 nucleotides are TGTGCCAGCAGTTTAAGCAGGTTCGCTGGCTACACCTTC.

This clonotype has only a few counts. This sequence joins TRBV18 and TRBJ1-1, with 10 bases identical to TRBD1. The CDR3 spans 16 residues. J gave up 0 bases and V 6 bases, and 7 bases lay outside the gene matches. From germline, CDR1 is KGHSH and CDR2 LQKENI. In DNA form, the CDR3 reads TGTGCCAGCTCCCCGGCGACAGGGGGCCTGAACACTGAAGCTTTCTTT. Protein product: CASSPATGGLNTEAFF.

This rearrangement joins TRBV27 to TRBJ1-6; D gene unclear. The CDR3 totals 15 residues. With 5 bases removed from V and 3 bases from J, the gap between germline ends came to 11 bases. Per the germline V gene, CDR1 is MNHEY and CDR2 is SMNVEV (reference sequence). CDR3 sequence reads: CASSLGRFYNSPLHF. The CDR3 bases are TGTGCCAGCAGTCTGGGCCGCTTCTATAATTCACCCCTCCACTTT.

This clonotype occurred a few times. The chain recombines TRBV14 with TRBJ1-1; 10 positions match TRBD1. The length of the CDR3 is 14 residues. J gave up 10 bases and V 2 bases, and 7 bases lay outside the gene matches. Germline V gene data show CDR1 as SGHDN and CDR2 as FVKESK. CDR3 protein: CASSQPGQGPGAFF. CDR3 sequence (DNA): TGTGCCAGCAGCCAACCGGGACAGGGGCCCGGAGCTTTCTTT.

This chain links TRBV7-2 with TRBJ1-1; D perhaps matches TRBD1 (6 bases). Trimming removed 1 base from V and 5 bases from J, with 14 bases in between. Germline CDR1 reads SGHTA; CDR2 reads FQGNSA. The CDR3 length is 15 residues. The CDR3 spells CASSLEGRGWTEAFF. In DNA, the CDR3 is TGTGCCAGCAGCTTAGAGGGCAGGGGCTGGACTGAAGCTTTCTTT. Combining the CDR3 with reference TRBV7-2 and TRBJ1-1 gives the whole variable domain GAGVSQSPSNKVTEKGKDVELRCDPISGHTALYWYRQSLGQGLEFLIYFQGNSAPDKSGLPSDRFSAERTGGSVSTLTIQRTQQEDSAVYLCASSLEGRGWTEAFFGQGTRLTVV.

This clonotype was picked up a small number of times. The chain uses TRBV27 and TRBJ2-3, with TRBD2 as a possible D gene (6 bases). Germline-derived CDR1 and CDR2 are MNHEY and SMNVEV (reference sequence). This CDR3 has 16 amino acids. The V end was cut by 2 bases, the J end by 6 bases, with 18 bases between. The CDR3 sequence is CASSLGEAGSGDTQYF. DNA for the CDR3: TGTGCCAGCAGTTTAGGAGAGGCGGGGTCGGGGGATACGCAGTATTTT.

The chain has TRBV4-3 and TRBJ2-7, with TRBD1 matching over 9 bases. V shed 0 bases, J shed 2 bases, and the junction held 5 bases outside the gene matches. From germline, CDR1 is LGHNA and CDR2 YSLEER. The CDR3 spans 16 residues. The CDR3 region has the DNA TGCGCCAGCAGCCAAGATAGTGGGACAGGGACCTACGAGCAGTACTTC. Its translation: CASSQDSGTGTYEQYF.

The chain combines TRBV20-1 with TRBJ2-5; D might be TRBD1 (5 bases). V was pared by 0 bases and J by 5 bases, with 10 bases between. The CDR3 contains 13 residues. Germline V CDR1 and CDR2: DFQATT, SNEGSKA (reference sequence). The CDR3 is CSAREGVRETQYF. As DNA, the CDR3 is TGCAGTGCTAGAGAAGGGGTGAGGGAGACCCAGTACTTC.

This clonotype showed up just a few times. The rearrangement links TRBV25-1 to TRBJ2-1, with 9 positions matching TRBD1. V lost 6 bases to trimming and J lost 3 bases; unmatched junction nucleotides: 6. The V gene's germline CDR1 is MGHDK and CDR2 SYGVNS. The CDR3 is 15 amino acids. CDR3 in DNA: TGTGCCAGCAGGGGGACAGGGAATTTCTACAATGAGCAGTTCTTC. It encodes CASRGTGNFYNEQFF.

The chain links TRBV3-1 to TRBJ1-6; maybe TRBD1 (6 bases). Deletions cut 1 base from V and 5 bases from J, with 12 bases between. The CDR3 totals 16 residues. CDR1 is LGHDT and CDR2 is YNNKEL in the germline V gene (reference sequence). CDR3 region: CASSQGRTVNNSPLHF. In nucleotides, the CDR3 is TGTGCCAGCAGCCAAGGCCGGACAGTAAATAATTCACCCCTCCACTTT.

V and J are TRBV15 and TRBJ1-2; the match to TRBD1 covers 7 bases. Trimming took 0 bases from V and 5 from J; bases not matched to a gene: 6. The CDR3 has 15 residues. Germline values: CDR1 LNHNV, CDR2 YYDKDF (reference sequence). The CDR3 reads CATSRDRVQGYGYTF. The CDR3 DNA reads as TGTGCCACCAGCAGAGATCGGGTACAGGGGTATGGCTACACCTTC.

The chain has TRBV20-1 and TRBJ2-5; D uncertain. The CDR3 has 13 residues. Trimming shortened V by 0 bases and J by 11 bases, and 16 bases separated the two germline ends. The germline gives CDR1 DFQATT, CDR2 SNEGSKA (reference sequence). The chain's CDR3 is CSARDRNPLEQYF. The CDR3 coding sequence is TGCAGTGCTAGAGATAGGAACCCCCTGGAGCAGTACTTC.

The gene calls are TRBV7-2 and TRBJ1-4, with 7 bases fitting TRBD1. The CDR3 totals 15 residues. In germline, CDR1 is SGHTA, CDR2 FQGNSA. V lost 5 bases to trimming and J lost 5 bases; unmatched junction nucleotides: 8. The CDR3 loop reads CASSHRQGLNEKLFF. The CDR3 DNA is TGTGCCAGCAGCCACCGACAGGGACTGAATGAAAAACTGTTTTTT.

The chain joins TRBV3-1 to TRBJ2-7, with D perhaps matching TRBD1 or TRBD2 (6 bases each). Trimming left V 4 bases short and J 3 bases short, with 13 bases between. This CDR3 has 14 residues. Germline V gives CDR1 LGHDT, CDR2 YNNKEL (reference sequence). The CDR3 sequence is CASSREGGIYEQYF. Written as DNA, the CDR3 is TGTGCCAGCAGCCGCGAAGGGGGGATCTACGAGCAGTACTTC.

The chain links TRBV6-5 to TRBJ2-3, with D possibly being TRBD1 or TRBD2 (6 bases each). CDR3 length: 16 amino acids. Germline CDR1 reads MNHEY; CDR2 reads SVGAGI. Trimming stripped 0 bases from V and 6 bases from J, with 16 bases between. This chain's CDR3 is CASSYSQWGAMDTQYF. CDR3 in DNA: TGTGCCAGCAGTTACTCCCAGTGGGGGGCAATGGATACGCAGTATTTT.

The chain employs TRBV4-3 and TRBJ2-7, with D unclear. Between the trimmed V and J ends, which lost 0 bases and 6 bases, there was a span of 9 bases. The CDR3 is 13 residues long. Germline values: CDR1 LGHNA, CDR2 YSLEER. In DNA, the CDR3 is TGCGCCAGCAGCCAAGAAACTTGGGGCGAGCAGTACTTC. This sequence encodes CASSQETWGEQYF.

This clonotype was observed a handful of times. This chain uses TRBV5-1 with TRBJ2-5; 10 nucleotides match TRBD1. The DNA end is more similar to TRBJ2-7, so the J call may be wrong. CDR1 is SGHRS, CDR2 YFSETQ, per germline. The CDR3 has 14 amino acids. The CDR3 region has the DNA TGCGCCAGCAGCTCCCGGGACAGGGGCGACGAGCAGTACTTC. As protein: CASSSRDRGDEQYF.

The chain employs TRBV4-2 and TRBJ1-2; no definite D call. The CDR3 runs to 14 residues. V lost 0 bases, J lost 2 bases, and 7 bases lay in between. Germline V gene data show CDR1 as LGHNA and CDR2 as YNFKEQ. The CDR3 DNA reads as TGTGCCAGCAGCCAAGATTTACGGAACTATGGCTACACCTTC. Its protein product is CASSQDLRNYGYTF.

V and J are TRBV7-9 and TRBJ2-4; D tentatively reads TRBD1 or TRBD2 (5 bases each). The J call may be mistaken, given a closer DNA end match to TRBJ2-7. Germline values: CDR1 SEHNR, CDR2 FQNEAQ (reference sequence). CDR3 length equals 16 residues. CDR3 coding DNA: TGTGCCAGCAGCCGGGGATATCAAGGGGACCGTTACGAGCAGTACTTC. This encodes CASSRGYQGDRYEQYF.

This clonotype was counted a few times. The chain has TRBV29-1 and TRBJ2-5; 10 bases match TRBD1. V gave up 8 bases and J gave up 4 bases; unmatched junction bases: 7. Per germline, CDR1 SQVTM and CDR2 ANQGSEA. The CDR3 covers 13 residues. This CDR3 is CSTRDRGLETQYF. The CDR3 DNA sequence: TGCAGCACCCGGGACAGGGGCTTAGAGACCCAGTACTTC.